The 20 T cell receptor beta chains given below trace back to one sample, sequenced in a study of blood T cell repertoires in COVID-19. The protocol was immunoSEQ multiplex PCR, while the TCRdb copy is restricted to in-frame clones and leaves out a portion. The sample has 45,000 to 65,000 clones, more than 70% seen once. Sequencing was done on a sample of peripheral blood. Receptor source: a man older than 75 with active COVID-19.

This chain joins TRBV7-9 and TRBJ2-1, with 7 bases identical to TRBD2. This CDR3 comprises 18 residues. From germline, CDR1 is SEHNR and CDR2 FQNEAQ (reference sequence). V was clipped by 2 bases and J by 1 base; unmatched bases: 11. CDR3 protein: CASSLTEGLAESYNEQFF. The CDR3 DNA follows: TGTGCCAGCAGCTTAACAGAAGGGCTAGCGGAGTCCTACAATGAGCAGTTCTTC.

On this clone itself: Other nucleotide sequences from this sample produce the same CDR3. The chain combines TRBV5-1 with TRBJ2-5; 8 nucleotides agree with TRBD1. Germline V gene lookup returns CDR1 SGHRS and CDR2 YFSETQ. This CDR3 is 14 amino acids long. Trimming removed 1 base from V and 5 bases from J; junction bases left unmatched: 4. CDR3 DNA sequence: TGCGCCAGCAGCTTGCAGGGGGCGAGGGAGACCCAGTACTTC. Amino acid sequence: CASSLQGARETQYF.

The V gene is TRBV7-2, the J gene TRBJ2-2, with 13 bases aligning to TRBD2. Germline assignment: CDR1 SGHTA and CDR2 FQGNSA. V was pared by 5 bases and J by 6 bases, with 6 bases of the junction left unmatched. The CDR3 extends over 16 amino acids. CDR3 bases: TGTGCCAGCAGCCTCGGGACTAGCGGGATGTCCGGGGAGCTGTTTTTT. Protein product: CASSLGTSGMSGELFF.

The chain couples TRBV19 to TRBJ1-3; 10 bases map to TRBD1. Germline V gene lookup returns CDR1 LNHDA and CDR2 SQIVND (reference sequence). J gave up 2 bases and V 2 bases, and 9 bases lay outside the gene matches. The CDR3 sequence is 18 residues long. The CDR3 here is CASSIRGSGTGAGNTIYF. DNA of the CDR3: TGTGCCAGTAGTATACGAGGCTCGGGGACAGGGGCTGGAAACACCATATATTTT.

The chain recombines TRBV30 with TRBJ1-4, with TRBD1 matching over 12 bases. J gave up 1 base and V 3 bases, and 12 bases lay outside the gene matches. Germline CDR1 reads GTSNPN; CDR2 reads SVGIG (reference sequence). The CDR3 has 19 amino acids. The DNA for the CDR3 is TGTGCCTGGAGCGAACCTCCGGGACAGGGGGCCGGAACTAATGAAAAACTGTTTTTT. Translated: CAWSEPPGQGAGTNEKLFF.

The rearrangement uses TRBV1 and TRBJ2-3; no DNA check was done on the table's D call, TRBD2. TRBV1 is a recognized pseudogene. The CDR3 totals 15 residues. As DNA, the CDR3 is TGCACCAGCAGCCAAAAGAGGAATAGCACAGATACGCAGTATTTT. This translates into CTSSQKRNSTDTQYF.

V is TRBV6-6 and J is TRBJ2-3; TRBD1 agrees at 9 bases. This CDR3 is built from 13 residues. Germline CDR1 reads MNHNY; CDR2 reads SVGAGI (reference sequence). V shed 6 bases, J shed 4 bases, and the junction held 2 bases outside the gene matches. As DNA, the CDR3 is TGTGCCAGCAGCCGACAGGGGGCAGATACGCAGTATTTT. It specifies CASSRQGADTQYF.

The rearrangement links TRBV12-3 or TRBV12-4 to TRBJ1-1, with a possible D match to TRBD1 (6 bases). This CDR3 comprises 11 residues. V was cut by 5 bases and J by 11 bases, with 12 bases left in between. The chain's CDR3 is CASSTDRWAFF. The CDR3 DNA follows: TGTGCCAGCAGTACGGACAGATGGGCTTTCTTT.

The gene calls are TRBV7-2 and TRBJ1-2; D is undetermined. The CDR3 is made up of 11 amino acids. Germline V gene sequence: CDR1 SGHTA, CDR2 FQGNSA. Trimming stripped 4 bases from V and 7 bases from J, with 7 bases between. The CDR3 here is CASSSESGYTF. The CDR3 nucleotides are TGTGCCAGCAGCTCCGAGTCTGGCTACACCTTC. Filled out from reference TRBV7-2 and TRBJ1-2, the complete variable domain reads GAGVSQSPSNKVTEKGKDVELRCDPISGHTALYWYRQSLGQGLEFLIYFQGNSAPDKSGLPSDRFSAERTGGSVSTLTIQRTQQEDSAVYLCASSSESGYTFGSGTRLTVV.

V is TRBV7-3 and J is TRBJ2-7; 8 nucleotides agree with TRBD2. This CDR3 comprises 14 residues. The V gene's germline CDR1 is SGHTA and CDR2 FQGTGA. J lost 5 bases, V lost 6 bases, and 9 bases had no gene match. For the CDR3, the DNA is TGTGCCAGCAGTCCCAGCGGGAGAAAGGACGAGCAGTACTTC. Encoded protein: CASSPSGRKDEQYF.

The gene calls are TRBV5-1 and TRBJ1-2, with 10 nucleotides matching TRBD1. The CDR3 contains 15 residues. Trimming cost V 7 bases and J 3 bases; bases outside gene matches: 9. Germline-derived CDR1 and CDR2 are SGHRS and YFSETQ. The CDR3 spells CASSQDRGDYYGYTF. In nucleotides, the CDR3 is TGCGCCAGCTCCCAGGACAGGGGGGATTACTATGGCTACACCTTC.

The J gene is TRBJ1-5, the V gene TRBV10-3, with 8 bases that match TRBD1. Germline V gene sequence: CDR1 ENHRY, CDR2 SYGVKD. V dropped 6 bases and J dropped 7; count of bases not matched to a gene: 2. The length of the CDR3 is 12 residues. The CDR3 here is CAISPGGQPQHF. The CDR3 DNA reads TGTGCCATCAGCCCAGGGGGCCAGCCCCAGCATTTT.

V gene TRBV12-5 combines with J gene TRBJ1-5; 11 bases match TRBD1. CDR1 and CDR2 from the germline V gene are LGHNT and FRNRAP. This CDR3 has 18 amino acids. With V trimmed by 6 bases and J by 0 bases, 10 bases remained unmatched. CDR3 in DNA: TGTGCTAGTGGACACCGGGACAGGGGGAGAAATAGCAATCAGCCCCAGCATTTT. Amino acid sequence: CASGHRDRGRNSNQPQHF.

The chain carries TRBV28 and TRBJ1-5; a weak D match, TRBD1 (5 bases). CDR3 length: 15 residues. From germline, CDR1 is MDHEN and CDR2 SYDVKM. Trimming pared 6 bases from V and 4 bases from J, leaving 16 bases between. The CDR3 region is CASSIIGGTNQPQHF. CDR3 sequence (DNA): TGTGCCAGCAGCATTATCGGGGGGACGAATCAGCCCCAGCATTTT.

The chain links TRBV19 to TRBJ1-1, with unresolved D. V dropped 7 bases and J dropped 4 bases, with 16 bases sitting between them. The CDR3 contains 14 residues. The germline V gene has CDR1 LNHDA and CDR2 SQIVND (reference sequence). CDR3 region: CASTLSKGGTEAFF. The CDR3 DNA is TGTGCCAGTACCCTGTCAAAGGGAGGCACTGAAGCTTTCTTT.

Here the CDR3 reads CASSHYGQGGPTNYGYTF. The CDR3 region has the DNA TGTGCCAGCAGCCATTACGGGCAGGGGGGACCTACTAACTATGGCTACACCTTC. This chain joins TRBV7-9 and TRBJ1-2, with 7 bases identical to TRBD1. Germline assignment: CDR1 SEHNR and CDR2 FQNEAQ (reference sequence). This CDR3 contains 18 residues. V dropped 5 bases and J dropped 0; count of bases not matched to a gene: 15.

The chain couples TRBV2 to TRBJ2-1; the match to TRBD1 covers 7 bases. The CDR3 extends over 13 amino acids. The germline CDR1 and CDR2 sequences are SNHLY and FYNNEI. V shed 6 bases and J 6 bases; nucleotides not matched to a gene: 5. CDR3 DNA: TGTGCCAGCAGCTTGACAGGGCGCAATGAGCAGTTCTTC. Amino acid sequence: CASSLTGRNEQFF.

The chain has TRBV27 and TRBJ1-6, with TRBD1 identical over 7 bases. The V gene's germline CDR1 is MNHEY and CDR2 SMNVEV (reference sequence). With V trimmed by 6 bases and J by 7 bases, 9 bases remained unmatched. The CDR3 runs to 15 residues. The CDR3 DNA reads as TGTGCCAGCAGAGTCGACAGGGCCGGGAATTCACCCCTCCACTTT. It yields the protein CASRVDRAGNSPLHF.

V is TRBV28 and J is TRBJ2-7; 12 positions agree with TRBD1. With 7 bases clipped from V and 5 bases from J, the junction kept 12 bases outside the gene matches. The CDR3 spans 16 residues. Germline V lookup: CDR1 MDHEN, CDR2 SYDVKM. In DNA, the CDR3 is TGTGCCAGCATTCCCCTAGGGACAGGGGGCGTGGACGAGCAGTACTTC. Translating it yields CASIPLGTGGVDEQYF.

The chain employs TRBV5-1 and TRBJ1-1, with a tentative D call TRBD1 (6 bases). This CDR3 is 16 amino acids long. CDR1 and CDR2 (germline): SGHRS, YFSETQ. V was cut by 0 bases and J by 0 bases, with 12 bases left in between. The CDR3 DNA is TGCGCCAGCAGCTTGGTAGGGGGAGACATGAACACTGAAGCTTTCTTT. Its protein product is CASSLVGGDMNTEAFF.